This T cell receptor (beta chain) was found in a study of regulatory T cells in long-lasting Graves disease. Study outcomes and limitations: Persistent Graves' cases showed lower TCR diversity than newly diagnosed cases.

Described time point: newly diagnosed GD, antithyroid drugs for less than 3 months. After RNA was extracted from PBMCs, the TCR library was made from it. Many counts were recorded for this clonotype. Its antigen is as yet unknown. At one of its ends the junction is not consistent with the germline gene, which may arise from a read error. CDR3 length: 12 residues. Germline values: CDR1 ENHRY, CDR2 SYGVKD. Building the TCR beta libraries relied on iRepertoire HTBI primers, and CDR3 regions underwent Arm-PCR. Using its own MiXCR run on the multiplex PCR reads, TCRdb lists one record per CDR3 protein. This sample yields about half a million distinct CDR3 sequences, of which more than 10% are seen a single time; almost 9% belongs to the top ten. These records were also assigned to another study, of T cells in Graves' hyperthyroidism and ophthalmopathy. From that second work: The HTBI primer set served for first-round RT-PCR of the TCR CDR3.

The sequence was collected from a woman aged 25 to 39 with Graves disease. The chain uses TRBV10-3 and TRBJ2-1; D may be TRBD1 or TRBD2 (5 bases each). Here the sequenced sample was peripheral blood mononuclear cells (PBMCs), taken at new diagnosis, from a patient treated with antithyroid drugs. CDR3 sequence: CATSLLGDEQFF. CDR3 sequence (DNA): TGTGCCACCAGTCTTCTGGGGGATGAGCAGTTCTTC.